A single T cell receptor (beta chain) is shown here with its context. The antigen is undetermined. Researchers ran the PCR with 60 Vbeta and 13 Jbeta primers. Data came from immunoSEQ multiplex PCR; TCRdb stores just in-frame clones and leaves some out. The table lists 95,000 to 130,000 clones, roughly three quarters of them singletons, with approximately 4% in the top ten. The CDR3 loop spans 19 amino acids. The record originates from a study of cytomegalovirus exposure and HLA in healthy donors. About the research overall: Prior work identified around 110 million unique TCR beta sequences in 190 million or so T cells. General study findings and limits: HLA alleles were associated with fewer than 20,000 TCR beta sequences in a later analysis at 0.05 false discovery rate. Later on, a genetic analysis was performed. It linked a missense variant in DCLRE1C with V- and J-gene trimming of TCR beta.

The clonotype was recovered from a man aged 25 to 45 in good health and CMV-seropositive. The sample was PBMCs. This chain joins TRBV1 and TRBJ2-7; the table's TRBD2 call for D was not verified on the DNA. TRBV1 is noted as a pseudogene. The CDR3 nucleotides read TGCACCAGCAGCCAAGATTCTAGCGGGGGGCCGCTTGGGCGGAGCGAGCAGTACTTC. Residues: CTSSQDSSGGPLGRSEQYF.